Below, 10 T cell receptor beta chains from the same sample are listed, as sequenced in a study. TCRdb processed the 5' RACE reads anew with MiXCR; each CDR3 protein has one entry. The sample shows more than 45,000 distinct CDR3 sequences, 28% of them seen only once. The sample was tumor-infiltrating memory CD4+ T cells sorted from the breast tumor. Subset reported: memory CD4+ T cells, CD4+CD45RO+CD25-. These receptors all come from a female donor with breast cancer.

Only a few counts were recorded for this clonotype. The chain carries TRBV7-9 and TRBJ2-3; D is ambiguous. CDR3 size: 14 residues. The germline V gene encodes CDR1 SEHNR and CDR2 FQNEAQ (reference sequence). V lost 4 bases and J lost 4, with 12 bases in between. The CDR3 sequence is CASSSIRSPDTQYF. Here the CDR3 DNA reads TGTGCCAGCAGCTCAATCAGGTCCCCAGATACGCAGTATTTT.

The gene calls are TRBV5-1 and TRBJ1-5; D uncertain. CDR1 and CDR2 (germline): SGHRS, YFSETQ. V was clipped by 0 bases and J by 0 bases, with 7 bases between them. This CDR3 is built from 15 residues. CDR3 sequence: CASSLEGNSNQPQHF. For the CDR3, the DNA is TGCGCCAGCAGCTTGGAAGGGAATAGCAATCAGCCCCAGCATTTT.

This clonotype came up many times. The J gene is TRBJ1-1, the V gene TRBV5-1; tentative D call: TRBD1 (5 bases). Germline V gene data show CDR1 as SGHRS and CDR2 as YFSETQ. The CDR3 runs 13 residues. V lost 4 bases, J lost 1 base, and 8 bases lay in between. The CDR3 sequence: CASSGGGNTEAFF. CDR3 in DNA: TGCGCCAGCAGCGGGGGAGGGAACACTGAAGCTTTCTTT.

This clonotype was found a few times. This rearrangement joins TRBV15 to TRBJ2-3; a weak D match, TRBD1 (5 bases). Trimming took 5 bases from V and 2 from J, leaving 17 bases between them. Germline assignment: CDR1 LNHNV and CDR2 YYDKDF (reference sequence). There are 16 residues in the CDR3. CDR3 coding DNA: TGTGCCACCAGCGGCGAACAGACAGTGCCCACAGATACGCAGTATTTT. Amino acid sequence: CATSGEQTVPTDTQYF.

This clonotype came up a few times. This chain connects TRBV4-3 to TRBJ2-7; the D gene is possibly TRBD1 (5 bases). V was shortened by 4 bases and J by 4 bases, with 17 bases between the two germline ends. Germline CDR1 LGHNA, CDR2 YSLEER. CDR3 length: 15 amino acids. The CDR3 coding sequence is TGCGCCAGCAGCCCAGGGCGGAGCAGGGTATACGAGCAGTACTTC. This codes for CASSPGRSRVYEQYF.

There are a few counts of this clonotype. This chain uses TRBV6-1 with TRBJ2-3; 7 positions agree with TRBD2. V lost 7 bases, J lost 0 bases, and 4 bases stayed unmatched. The CDR3 has 14 amino acids. Germline V lookup: CDR1 MNHNS, CDR2 SASEGT. The CDR3: CASNRGGSTDTQYF. The CDR3 coding sequence is TGTGCCAGCAACCGCGGGGGTAGCACAGATACGCAGTATTTT.

The chain employs TRBV10-3 and TRBJ2-3, with a weak D call TRBD1 (5 bases). V lost 3 bases and J 2 bases, leaving 12 bases between the germline ends. The CDR3 length is 15 residues. CDR1 is ENHRY and CDR2 is SYGVKD in the germline V gene. The CDR3, as DNA: TGTGCCATCAGTGAAACCGGACAAAACACAGATACGCAGTATTTT. Its protein is CAISETGQNTDTQYF.

The chain uses TRBV20-1 and TRBJ2-5; no clear D gene. The germline gives CDR1 DFQATT, CDR2 SNEGSKA (reference sequence). This CDR3 is 12 amino acids long. Trimming removed 6 bases from V and 1 base from J, with 9 bases in between. CDR3 protein: CSATYPQETQYF. The DNA of the CDR3 is TGCAGTGCCACCTACCCCCAAGAGACCCAGTACTTC.

The chain has TRBV20-1 and TRBJ1-5, with 8 bases aligning to TRBD1. The CDR3 has 13 amino acids. Germline V gene sequence: CDR1 DFQATT, CDR2 SNEGSKA (reference sequence). The DNA of the CDR3 is TGCAGCGGGACAGGAGGGAGCAATCAGCCCCAGCATTTT. Its protein is CSGTGGSNQPQHF.

With regard to this clonotype: One end of the junction varies from germline; a read error may be responsible. The genes are TRBV9 and TRBJ2-7, with D perhaps being TRBD1 or TRBD2 (5 bases each). In germline, CDR1 is SGDLS, CDR2 YYNGEE. The CDR3 spans 16 residues. CDR3 DNA sequence: TGTGCCAGCAGCCCAGAGTGGGACGCTAGCTCCTACGGGCAGTACTTC. Protein: CASSPEWDASSYGQYF.